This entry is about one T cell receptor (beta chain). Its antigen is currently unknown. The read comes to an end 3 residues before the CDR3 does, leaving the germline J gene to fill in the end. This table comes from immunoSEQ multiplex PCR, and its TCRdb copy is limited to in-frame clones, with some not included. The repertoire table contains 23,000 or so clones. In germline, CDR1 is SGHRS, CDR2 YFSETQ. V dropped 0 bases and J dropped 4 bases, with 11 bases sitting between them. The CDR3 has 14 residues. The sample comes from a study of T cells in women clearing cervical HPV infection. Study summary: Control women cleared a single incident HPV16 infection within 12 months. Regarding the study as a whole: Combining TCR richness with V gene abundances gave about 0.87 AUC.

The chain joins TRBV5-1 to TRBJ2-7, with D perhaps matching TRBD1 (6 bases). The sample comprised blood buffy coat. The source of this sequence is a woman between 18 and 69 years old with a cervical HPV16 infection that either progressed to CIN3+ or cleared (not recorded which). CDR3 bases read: TGCGCCAGCAGCTTGGGGAACAGGGTTTACGAG. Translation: CASSLGNRVYE. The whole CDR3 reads CASSLGNRVYEQYF.